This TCR beta chain emerged from a study of OX40 agonist ivuxolimab in advanced cancers. Turning to the study itself: Every 2 weeks, patients got intravenous ivuxolimab at one of six dose levels (0.01-10 mg/kg). One hepatocellular carcinoma and a couple of cutaneous melanoma patients partially responded. Anti-PD-1, anti-PD-L1 or anti-CTLA-4 therapy given earlier was allowed, and approximately 40% had some. Points from the study as a whole: Compared with CD4+, CD8+ T cells on average had more expanded clones.

V shed 2 bases and J shed 7 bases, with 8 bases lying between them. The CDR3 totals 13 residues. CDR1 KGHSH and CDR2 LQKENI come from the germline V gene. Data came from immunoSEQ multiplex PCR; TCRdb stores just in-frame clones and leaves some out. The sample carries about 100,000 clones, about nine tenths recorded once. With respect to this clone: Its antigen is undetermined.

V and J are TRBV18 and TRBJ1-4; weak D call: TRBD1 (5 bases). The sequencing here drew on CD4+ or CD8+ T cells sorted from blood, taken in a trial of the OX40 agonist ivuxolimab. The clonotype originates from an adult with an advanced solid tumor such as melanoma, head and neck, liver or kidney cancer. Here the CDR3 reads CASSPGTGEKLFF. CDR3 DNA sequence: TGTGCCAGCTCACCAGGGACGGGTGAAAAACTGTTTTTT.